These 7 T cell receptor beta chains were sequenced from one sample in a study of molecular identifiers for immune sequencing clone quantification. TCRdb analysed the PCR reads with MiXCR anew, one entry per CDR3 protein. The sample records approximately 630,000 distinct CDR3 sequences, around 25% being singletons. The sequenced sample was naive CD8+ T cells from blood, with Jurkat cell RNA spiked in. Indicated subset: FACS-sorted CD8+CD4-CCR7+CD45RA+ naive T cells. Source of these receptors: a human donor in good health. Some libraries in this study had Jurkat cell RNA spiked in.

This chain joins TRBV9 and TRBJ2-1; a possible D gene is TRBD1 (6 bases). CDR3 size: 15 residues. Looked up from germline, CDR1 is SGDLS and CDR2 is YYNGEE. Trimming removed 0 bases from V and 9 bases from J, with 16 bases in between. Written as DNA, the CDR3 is TGTGCCAGCAGCGTAGTGGGCAGGGGTAAGGGTGAGCAGTTCTTC. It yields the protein CASSVVGRGKGEQFF.

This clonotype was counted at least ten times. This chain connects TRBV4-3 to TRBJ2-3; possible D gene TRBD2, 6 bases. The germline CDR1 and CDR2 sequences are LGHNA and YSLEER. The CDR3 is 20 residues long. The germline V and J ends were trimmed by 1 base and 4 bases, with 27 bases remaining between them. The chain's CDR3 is CASSQGEAGGFYGPADTQYF. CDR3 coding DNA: TGCGCCAGCAGCCAAGGTGAAGCGGGCGGGTTCTACGGGCCGGCAGATACGCAGTATTTT.

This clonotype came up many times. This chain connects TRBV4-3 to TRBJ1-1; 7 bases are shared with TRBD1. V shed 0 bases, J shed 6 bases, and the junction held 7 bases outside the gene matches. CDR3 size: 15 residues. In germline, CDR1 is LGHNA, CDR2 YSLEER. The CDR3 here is CASSQDIGGFAEAFF. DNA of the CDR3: TGCGCCAGCAGCCAAGATATAGGGGGCTTCGCTGAAGCTTTCTTT.

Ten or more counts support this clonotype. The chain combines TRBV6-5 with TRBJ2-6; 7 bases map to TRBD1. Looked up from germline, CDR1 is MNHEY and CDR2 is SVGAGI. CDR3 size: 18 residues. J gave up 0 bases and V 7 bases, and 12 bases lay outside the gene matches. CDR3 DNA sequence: TGTGCCAGCACCCCGAGGGGGACAGCATACTCTGGGGCCAACGTCCTGACTTTC. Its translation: CASTPRGTAYSGANVLTF.

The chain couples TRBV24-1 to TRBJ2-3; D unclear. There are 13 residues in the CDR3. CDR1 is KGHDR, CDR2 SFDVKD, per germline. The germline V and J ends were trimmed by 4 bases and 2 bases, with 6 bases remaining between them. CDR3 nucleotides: TGTGCCACCAGTGACCGTACCACAGATACGCAGTATTTT. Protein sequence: CATSDRTTDTQYF.

The CDR3 loop is CASSLGANPMNTEAFF. The DNA of the CDR3 is TGTGCCAGCAGTCTCGGGGCAAACCCCATGAACACTGAAGCTTTCTTT. The chain recombines TRBV12-3 or TRBV12-4 with TRBJ1-1; D is possibly TRBD1 (5 bases). The CDR3 contains 16 residues. The V gene lost 5 bases and the J gene lost 0 bases, with 16 bases spanning the gap.

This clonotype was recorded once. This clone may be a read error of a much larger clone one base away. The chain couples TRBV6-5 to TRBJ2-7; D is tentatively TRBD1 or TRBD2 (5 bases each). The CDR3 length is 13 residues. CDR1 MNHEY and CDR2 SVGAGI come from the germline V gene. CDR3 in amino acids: CASSGTGFYDQYF. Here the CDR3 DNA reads TGTGCCAGCAGCGGGACGGGGTTTTACGACCAGTACTTC.